A single sample is the source of the 21 T cell receptor beta chains below, sequenced in a study of brain T cells in children with intractable seizures. Sequencing used immunoSEQ multiplex PCR; TCRdb keeps in-frame clones, though not all of them. Of tens of thousands of clones listed, about 90% are singletons. Sequenced here: peripheral blood, sampled at surgery. Every receptor here comes from a girl aged 2 to 10 with Rasmussen encephalitis and intractable seizures.

The CDR3 coding sequence is TGTGCCAGCAGCCAGATAACGGGACAACCTGAAACCGGGGAGCTGTTTTTT. It specifies CASSQITGQPETGELFF. The chain couples TRBV3-1 (or the pseudogene TRBV3-2) to TRBJ2-2; tentatively, D is TRBD1 (6 bases). V lost 3 bases, J lost 5 bases, and 19 bases lay in between. Germline V lookup: CDR1 LGHDT, CDR2 YNNKEL (reference sequence). This CDR3 has 17 residues.

The chain joins TRBV28 to TRBJ1-1; D perhaps matches TRBD1 (5 bases). Germline V gene sequence: CDR1 MDHEN, CDR2 SYDVKM. Trimming cost V 3 bases and J 0 bases, with 11 bases left between them. The CDR3 runs 15 residues. The DNA of the CDR3 is TGTGCCAGCAGTTTCGGGGACCGACTGAACACTGAAGCTTTCTTT. Its protein is CASSFGDRLNTEAFF.

CDR3 residues: CASSSVGSTGELFF. CDR3 nucleotide sequence: TGTGCCAGTAGTTCCGTAGGGTCCACCGGGGAGCTGTTTTTT. This rearrangement joins TRBV19 to TRBJ2-2; D uncertain. V was cut by 5 bases and J by 4 bases, with 11 bases left in between. Germline V CDR1 and CDR2: LNHDA, SQIVND (reference sequence). This CDR3 has 14 amino acids. The variable domain in full, with the rest retrieved from reference TRBV19 and TRBJ2-2, is DGGITQSPKYLFRKEGQNVTLSCEQNLNHDAMYWYRQDPGQGLRLIYYSQIVNDFQKGDIAEGYSVSREKKESFPLTVTSAQKNPTAFYLCASSSVGSTGELFFGEGSRLTVL.

The J gene is TRBJ2-1, the V gene TRBV9; 8 nucleotides agree with TRBD2. With 3 bases clipped from V and 6 bases from J, the junction kept 8 bases outside the gene matches. This CDR3 is built from 15 residues. Germline values: CDR1 SGDLS, CDR2 YYNGEE. The chain's CDR3 is CASSALGLGGNEQFF. The CDR3 DNA follows: TGTGCCAGCAGCGCATTGGGACTAGGTGGCAATGAGCAGTTCTTC.

This sequence joins TRBV11-2 and TRBJ2-7; D call uncertain. V lost 5 bases, J lost 2 bases, and 13 bases lay in between. Germline CDR1 and CDR2: SGHAT and FQNNGV. This CDR3 is 14 amino acids long. The CDR3 protein is CASSRTDGTYEQYF. The CDR3 DNA follows: TGTGCCAGCAGCCGAACCGACGGTACCTACGAGCAGTACTTC.

J is TRBJ2-4 and V is TRBV2, with D perhaps TRBD2 (5 bases). Germline CDR1 and CDR2: SNHLY and FYNNEI. With 1 base removed from V and 1 base from J, the gap between germline ends came to 5 bases. The CDR3 consists of 14 residues. The CDR3 here is CASSEGEAKNIQYF. As DNA, the CDR3 is TGTGCCAGCAGTGAAGGGGAGGCCAAAAACATTCAGTACTTC. The full variable domain, completed using reference TRBV2 and TRBJ2-4, is EPEVTQTPSHQVTQMGQEVILRCVPISNHLYFYWYRQILGQKVEFLVSFYNNEISEKSEIFDDQFSVERPDGSNFTLKIRSTKLEDSAMYFCASSEGEAKNIQYFGAGTRLSVL.

The CDR3 region has the DNA TGTGCCAGCAGCTCGGGGAAGCGGGAGTCCGACAATGAGCAGTTCTTC. Its protein product is CASSSGKRESDNEQFF. The V gene is TRBV7-3, the J gene TRBJ2-1; TRBD2 matches at 8 bases. The germline gives CDR1 SGHTA, CDR2 FQGTGA. With 4 bases clipped from V and 5 bases from J, the junction kept 10 bases outside the gene matches. The length of the CDR3 is 16 residues.

V is TRBV6-5 and J is TRBJ2-7; D is possibly TRBD1 (6 bases). CDR3 length: 14 amino acids. V lost 2 bases, J lost 2 bases, and 10 bases lay in between. The germline gives CDR1 MNHEY, CDR2 SVGAGI. The CDR3 DNA reads as TGTGCCAGCAGTTACGTGGGGGCACCCTACGAGCAGTACTTC. It encodes CASSYVGAPYEQYF.

The chain links TRBV11-2 to TRBJ2-3, with 10 nucleotides matching TRBD2. J was trimmed by 1 base and V by 1 base; bases with no gene match: 11. Per germline, CDR1 SGHAT and CDR2 FQNNGV. The CDR3 totals 19 residues. CDR3 region: CASSLAVLAGQKGTDTQYF. As DNA, the CDR3 is TGTGCCAGCAGCTTAGCGGTACTAGCGGGGCAAAAGGGCACAGATACGCAGTATTTT. Full variable domain (missing parts from reference TRBV11-2 and TRBJ2-3): EAGVAQSPRYKIIEKRQSVAFWCNPISGHATLYWYQQILGQGPKLLIQFQNNGVVDDSQLPKDRFSAERLKGVDSTLKIQPAKLEDSAVYLCASSLAVLAGQKGTDTQYFGPGTRLTVL.

The chain links TRBV24-1 to TRBJ2-1, with 8 bases that match TRBD1. The CDR3 length is 15 residues. The V gene's germline CDR1 is KGHDR and CDR2 SFDVKD. Germline trimming cut 5 bases from V and 6 bases from J; bases unmatched to any gene: 8. The DNA for the CDR3 is TGTGCCACCAGTGGTACCGACAGGGGAAGCAATGAGCAGTTCTTC. This gives the protein CATSGTDRGSNEQFF.

This chain connects TRBV27 to TRBJ1-5; TRBD1 is a possible D gene (5 bases). Germline CDR1 reads MNHEY; CDR2 reads SMNVEV (reference sequence). The CDR3 is 15 residues long. Trimming removed 4 bases at V and 0 bases at J, with 10 bases between. CDR3 loop: CASSWDGDSNQPQHF. CDR3 DNA: TGTGCCAGCAGTTGGGACGGCGATAGCAATCAGCCCCAGCATTTT.

V usage is TRBV29-1 and J usage is TRBJ1-3, with a weak D call TRBD1 (5 bases). Germline values: CDR1 SQVTM, CDR2 ANQGSEA. Trimming removed 5 bases from V and 2 bases from J, with 13 bases in between. This CDR3 is 14 amino acids long. The CDR3 region has the DNA TGCAGCGTTTATAAGGGGACTACTGGAAACACCATATATTTT. This gives the protein CSVYKGTTGNTIYF.

The chain links TRBV2 to TRBJ1-2; maybe TRBD1 (5 bases). V lost 5 bases and J 3 bases, leaving 10 bases between the germline ends. CDR3 length equals 13 residues. Germline values: CDR1 SNHLY, CDR2 FYNNEI. This CDR3 reads CASSTGTDYGYTF. CDR3 DNA sequence: TGTGCCAGCAGTACCGGGACGGACTATGGCTACACCTTC. The variable domain in full, completed from reference TRBV2 and TRBJ1-2, reads EPEVTQTPSHQVTQMGQEVILRCVPISNHLYFYWYRQILGQKVEFLVSFYNNEISEKSEIFDDQFSVERPDGSNFTLKIRSTKLEDSAMYFCASSTGTDYGYTFGSGTRLTVV.

The chain joins TRBV3-1 (or the pseudogene TRBV3-2) to TRBJ2-1; the match to TRBD2 covers 9 bases. V shed 4 bases, J shed 4 bases, and the junction held 8 bases outside the gene matches. This CDR3 comprises 16 residues. In germline, CDR1 is LGHDT, CDR2 YNNKEL (reference sequence). In DNA, the CDR3 is TGTGCCAGCAGCCTTTTGTCTAGCGGGAAGTACAATGAGCAGTTCTTC. Protein sequence: CASSLLSSGKYNEQFF.

The V and J genes are TRBV11-2 and TRBJ2-6, with no clear D. The germline gives CDR1 SGHAT, CDR2 FQNNGV. This CDR3 is 15 amino acids long. Trimming pared 2 bases from V and 2 bases from J, leaving 7 bases between. CDR3 amino acids: CASSLSDAGANVLTF. In DNA form, the CDR3 reads TGTGCCAGCAGCTTAAGCGATGCTGGGGCCAACGTCCTGACTTTC. Filled out from reference TRBV11-2 and TRBJ2-6, the complete variable domain reads EAGVAQSPRYKIIEKRQSVAFWCNPISGHATLYWYQQILGQGPKLLIQFQNNGVVDDSQLPKDRFSAERLKGVDSTLKIQPAKLEDSAVYLCASSLSDAGANVLTFGAGSRLTVL.

V and J are TRBV9 and TRBJ1-4; 8 positions agree with TRBD1. The CDR3 spans 12 residues. Per the germline V gene, CDR1 is SGDLS and CDR2 is YYNGEE. Trimming took 3 bases from V and 14 from J; bases not matched to a gene: 6. This CDR3 is CASSGFRGQLFF. CDR3 nucleotides: TGTGCCAGCAGCGGATTCAGGGGGCAGCTGTTTTTT.

This chain joins TRBV6-5 and TRBJ2-7, with a possible D match to TRBD2 (7 bases). Between the trimmed V and J ends, which lost 7 bases and 2 bases, there was a span of 15 bases. Germline V gives CDR1 MNHEY, CDR2 SVGAGI. The length of the CDR3 is 14 residues. The CDR3 here is CASTSAGAAYEQYF. The CDR3 region has the DNA TGTGCCAGCACTAGTGCGGGGGCGGCCTACGAGCAGTACTTC.

V gene TRBV6-1 combines with J gene TRBJ1-1; no clear D. Germline V gene lookup returns CDR1 MNHNS and CDR2 SASEGT. The CDR3 consists of 14 residues. V was cut by 1 base and J by 0 bases, with 6 bases left in between. The DNA for the CDR3 is TGTGCCAGCAGTGAAGTACCGATGAACACTGAAGCTTTCTTT. It codes for CASSEVPMNTEAFF.

The table lists this clone with a count of one. This probably arose from a read error, given a far larger clone one base away. The chain employs TRBV27 and TRBJ1-2; the D gene is possibly TRBD1 (5 bases). The CDR3 length is 15 residues. Trimming cost V 2 bases and J 4 bases, with 14 bases left between them. In germline, CDR1 is MNHEY, CDR2 SMNVEV (reference sequence). Here the CDR3 DNA reads TGTGCCAGCAGTTTAAGGGAGAGGGGTCCCTATGGCTACACCTTC. This codes for CASSLRERGPYGYTF.

The chain is built from TRBV30 and TRBJ1-5; a weak D match, TRBD1 (5 bases). The CDR3 runs 13 residues. Trimming removed 2 bases at V and 4 bases at J, with 9 bases between. Germline lookup yields CDR1 GTSNPN and CDR2 SVGIG (reference sequence). For the CDR3, the DNA is TGTGCCTGGAGTTCCGGGACGAATCAGCCCCAGCATTTT. This translates into CAWSSGTNQPQHF.

The chain is built from TRBV28 and TRBJ2-1, with D hard to call. Germline lookup yields CDR1 MDHEN and CDR2 SYDVKM. The CDR3 contains 12 residues. Trimming shortened V by 1 base and J by 6 bases, and 4 bases separated the two germline ends. The CDR3 sequence: CASSLSLNEQFF. The CDR3 DNA is TGTGCCAGCAGTTTATCCCTCAATGAGCAGTTCTTC.